The clone carrying this T cell receptor (beta chain) was found a few times. Its antigen is undetermined. Full-length variable regions came from constant-region reverse primers plus semi-nested Nested Universal Primer A PCR. TCRdb used MiXCR to reprocess the 5' RACE reads, holding one entry per CDR3 protein. The table has approximately 23,000 distinct CDR3 sequences, 30% seen once. Points from the study as a whole: Greatest tumor Treg TCR overlap was with tumor naive CD4+ cells. Tumor memory CD4+ T cell TCR gene usage clustered with blood and lymph node memory CD4+ cells and lymph node naive CD4+ cells.

The V gene lost 5 bases and the J gene lost 6 bases, with 26 bases spanning the gap. The CDR3 has 18 residues. CDR1 LNHNV and CDR2 YYDKDF come from the germline V gene (reference sequence). This receptor was identified in a female donor with breast cancer. The rearrangement joins TRBV15 to TRBJ1-5; the D is unclear. Sequenced input: tumor-infiltrating naive CD4+ T cells sorted from the breast tumor. Subset here: naive CD4+ T cells, CD4+CD45RA+CD25-. CDR3 residues: CATSLRRGRLGNSQPQHF. The CDR3 DNA reads TGTGCCACCAGCTTACGAAGAGGCCGATTAGGGAATAGTCAGCCCCAGCATTTT.